This T cell receptor beta chain is drawn from a study of blood T cell repertoires in COVID-19. Here immunoSEQ multiplex PCR was the method, and the copy in TCRdb shows in-frame clones only, minus some. The sample records a few hundred thousand clones, around four fifths being singletons. This clone was found once. In germline, CDR1 is MNHEY, CDR2 SVGAGI. The CDR3 covers 13 residues. The ends lost 6 bases at V and 3 bases at J; junction bases unmatched: 2. The specimen sequenced was PBMCs or T cells enriched from blood (not recorded which). The chain recombines TRBV6-5 with TRBJ2-1, with 7 bases identical to TRBD1. This receptor was taken from a woman in her forties or fifties who had recovered from COVID-19. The CDR3 loop reads CASRRDSYNEQFF. In nucleotides, the CDR3 is TGTGCCAGCAGACGGGACAGCTACAATGAGCAGTTCTTC.